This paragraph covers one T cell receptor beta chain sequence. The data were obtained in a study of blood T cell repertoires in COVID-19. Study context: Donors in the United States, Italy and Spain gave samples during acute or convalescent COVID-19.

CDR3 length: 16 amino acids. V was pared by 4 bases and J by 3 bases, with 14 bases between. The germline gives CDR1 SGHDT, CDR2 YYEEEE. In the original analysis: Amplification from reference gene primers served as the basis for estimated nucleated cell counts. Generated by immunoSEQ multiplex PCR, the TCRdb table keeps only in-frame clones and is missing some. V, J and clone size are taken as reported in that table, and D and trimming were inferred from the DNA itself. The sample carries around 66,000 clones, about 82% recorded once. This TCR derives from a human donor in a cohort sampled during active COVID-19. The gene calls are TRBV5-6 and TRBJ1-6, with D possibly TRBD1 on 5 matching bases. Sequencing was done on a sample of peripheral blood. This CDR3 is CASSLRGTNYNSPLHF. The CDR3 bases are TGTGCCAGCAGCCTACGGGGGACTAACTATAATTCACCCCTCCACTTT.